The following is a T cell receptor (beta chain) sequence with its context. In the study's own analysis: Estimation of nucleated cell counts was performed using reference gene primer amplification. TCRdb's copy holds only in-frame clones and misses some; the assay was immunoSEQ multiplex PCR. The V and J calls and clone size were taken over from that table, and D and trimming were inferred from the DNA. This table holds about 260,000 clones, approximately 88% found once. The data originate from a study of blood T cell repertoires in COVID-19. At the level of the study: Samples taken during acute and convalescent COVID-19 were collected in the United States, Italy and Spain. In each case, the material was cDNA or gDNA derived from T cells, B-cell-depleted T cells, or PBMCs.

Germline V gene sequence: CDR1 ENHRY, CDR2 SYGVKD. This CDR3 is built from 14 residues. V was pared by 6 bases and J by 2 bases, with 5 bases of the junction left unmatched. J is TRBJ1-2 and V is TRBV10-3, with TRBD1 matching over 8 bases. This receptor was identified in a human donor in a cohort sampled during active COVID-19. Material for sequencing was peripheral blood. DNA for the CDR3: TGTGCCATCAGATCCGGACAGGGAAACTATGGCTACACCTTC. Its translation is CAIRSGQGNYGYTF.